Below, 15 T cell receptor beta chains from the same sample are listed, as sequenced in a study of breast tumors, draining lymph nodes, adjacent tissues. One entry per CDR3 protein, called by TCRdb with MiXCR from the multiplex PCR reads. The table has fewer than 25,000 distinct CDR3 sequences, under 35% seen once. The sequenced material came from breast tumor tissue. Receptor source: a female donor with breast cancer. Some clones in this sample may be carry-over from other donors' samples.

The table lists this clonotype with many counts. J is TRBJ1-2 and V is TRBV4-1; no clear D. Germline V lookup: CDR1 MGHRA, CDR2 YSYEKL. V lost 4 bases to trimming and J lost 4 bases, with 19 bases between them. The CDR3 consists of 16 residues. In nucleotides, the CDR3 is TGCGCCAGCAGCCCAAGATACGGTGAAGCTCCCTATGGCTACACCTTC. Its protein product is CASSPRYGEAPYGYTF.

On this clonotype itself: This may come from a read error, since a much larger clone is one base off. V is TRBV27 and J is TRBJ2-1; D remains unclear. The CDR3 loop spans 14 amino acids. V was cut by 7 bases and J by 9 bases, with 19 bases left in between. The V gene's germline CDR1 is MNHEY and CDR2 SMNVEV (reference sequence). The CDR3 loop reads CASKSGVDRGEQFF. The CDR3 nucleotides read TGTGCCAGCAAAAGTGGGGTAGACCGTGGTGAGCAGTTCTTC.

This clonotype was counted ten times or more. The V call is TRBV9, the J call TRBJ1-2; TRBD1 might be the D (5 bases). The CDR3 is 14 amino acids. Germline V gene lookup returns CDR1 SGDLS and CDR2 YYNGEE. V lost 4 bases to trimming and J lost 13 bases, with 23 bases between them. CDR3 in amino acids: CASSSGDGLLLVTF. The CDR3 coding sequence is TGTGCCAGCAGCTCGGGGGACGGGCTGCTTCTTGTCACCTTC.

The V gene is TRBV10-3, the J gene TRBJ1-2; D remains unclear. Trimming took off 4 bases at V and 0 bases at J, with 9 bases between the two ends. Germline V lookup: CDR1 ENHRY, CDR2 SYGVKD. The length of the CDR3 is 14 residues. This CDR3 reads CAISGRTSNYGYTF. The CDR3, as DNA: TGTGCCATCAGTGGTCGTACTTCTAACTATGGCTACACCTTC.

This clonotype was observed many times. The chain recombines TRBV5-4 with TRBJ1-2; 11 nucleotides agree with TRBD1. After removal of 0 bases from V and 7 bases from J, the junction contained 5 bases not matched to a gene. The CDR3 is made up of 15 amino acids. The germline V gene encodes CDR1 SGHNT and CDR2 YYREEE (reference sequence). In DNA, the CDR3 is TGTGCCAGCAGCTTGGAAGGGACAGGGGGGCCTGGCTACACCTTC. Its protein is CASSLEGTGGPGYTF.

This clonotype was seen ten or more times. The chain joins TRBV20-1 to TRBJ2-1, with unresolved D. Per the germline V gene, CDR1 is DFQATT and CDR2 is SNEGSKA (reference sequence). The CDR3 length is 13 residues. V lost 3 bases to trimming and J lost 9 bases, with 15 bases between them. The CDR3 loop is CSASPLWGGEQFF. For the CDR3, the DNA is TGCAGTGCTAGTCCGCTTTGGGGTGGTGAGCAGTTCTTC.

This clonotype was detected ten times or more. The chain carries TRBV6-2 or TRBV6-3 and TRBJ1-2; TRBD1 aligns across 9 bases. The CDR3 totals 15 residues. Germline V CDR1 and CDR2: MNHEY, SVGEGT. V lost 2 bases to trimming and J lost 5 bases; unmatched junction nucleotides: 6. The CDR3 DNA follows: TGTGCCAGCAGTTACGAAGACAGGGGGGCGTATGGCTACACCTTC. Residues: CASSYEDRGAYGYTF.

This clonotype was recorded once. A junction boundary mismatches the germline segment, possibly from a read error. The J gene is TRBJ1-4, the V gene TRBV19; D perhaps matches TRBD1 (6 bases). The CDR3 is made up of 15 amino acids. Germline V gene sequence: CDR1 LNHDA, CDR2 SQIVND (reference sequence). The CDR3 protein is CASSISGQLFEELFF. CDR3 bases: TGTGCCAGTAGTATCTCGGGACAACTGTTTGAAGAACTGTTTTTT.

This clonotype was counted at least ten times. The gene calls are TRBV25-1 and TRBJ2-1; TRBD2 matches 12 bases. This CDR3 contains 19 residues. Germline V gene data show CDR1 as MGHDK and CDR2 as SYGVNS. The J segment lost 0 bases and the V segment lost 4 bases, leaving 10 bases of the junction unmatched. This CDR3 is CASSVVGTSGSSSYNEQFF. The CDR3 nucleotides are TGTGCCAGCAGTGTAGTCGGGACTAGCGGGTCGAGCTCCTACAATGAGCAGTTCTTC. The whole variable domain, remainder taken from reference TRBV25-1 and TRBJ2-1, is EADIYQTPRYLVIGTGKKITLECSQTMGHDKMYWYQQDPGMELHLIHYSYGVNSTEKGDLSSESTVSRIRTEHFPLTLESARPSHTSQYLCASSVVGTSGSSSYNEQFFGPGTRLTVL.

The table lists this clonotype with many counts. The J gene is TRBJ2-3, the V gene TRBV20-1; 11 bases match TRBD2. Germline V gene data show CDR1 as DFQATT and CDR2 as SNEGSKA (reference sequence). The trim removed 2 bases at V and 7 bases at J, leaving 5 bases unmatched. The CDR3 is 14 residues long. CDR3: CSARTGLAENTQYF. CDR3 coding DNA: TGCAGTGCTAGAACGGGACTAGCGGAGAATACGCAGTATTTT.

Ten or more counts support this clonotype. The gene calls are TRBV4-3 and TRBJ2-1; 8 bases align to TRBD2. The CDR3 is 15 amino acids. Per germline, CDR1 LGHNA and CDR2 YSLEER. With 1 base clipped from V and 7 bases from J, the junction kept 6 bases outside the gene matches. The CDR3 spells CASSQGSGSLNEQFF. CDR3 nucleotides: TGCGCCAGCAGCCAAGGAAGCGGGAGTTTAAATGAGCAGTTCTTC.

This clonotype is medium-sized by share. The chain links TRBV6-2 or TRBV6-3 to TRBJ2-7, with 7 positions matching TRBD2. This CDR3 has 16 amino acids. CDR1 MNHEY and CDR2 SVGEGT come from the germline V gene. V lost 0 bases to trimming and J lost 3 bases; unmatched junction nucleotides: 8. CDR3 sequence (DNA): TGTGCCAGCAGTTACTCGAGGGGCGGGAGCCTCTACGAGCAGTACTTC. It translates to CASSYSRGGSLYEQYF.

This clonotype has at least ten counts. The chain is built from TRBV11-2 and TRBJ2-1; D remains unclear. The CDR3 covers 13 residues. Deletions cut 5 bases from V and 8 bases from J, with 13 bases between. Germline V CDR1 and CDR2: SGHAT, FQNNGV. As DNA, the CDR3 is TGTGCCAGCAGCCTTTCATTTAGTGATGAGCAGTTCTTC. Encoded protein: CASSLSFSDEQFF. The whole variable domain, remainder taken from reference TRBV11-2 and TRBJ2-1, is EAGVAQSPRYKIIEKRQSVAFWCNPISGHATLYWYQQILGQGPKLLIQFQNNGVVDDSQLPKDRFSAERLKGVDSTLKIQPAKLEDSAVYLCASSLSFSDEQFFGPGTRLTVL.

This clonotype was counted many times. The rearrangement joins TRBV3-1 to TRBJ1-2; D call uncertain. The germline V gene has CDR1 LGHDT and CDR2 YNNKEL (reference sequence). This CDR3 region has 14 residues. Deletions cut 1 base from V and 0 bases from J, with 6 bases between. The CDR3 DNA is TGTGCCAGCAGCCAAGGGGAGGCTAACTATGGCTACACCTTC. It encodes CASSQGEANYGYTF.

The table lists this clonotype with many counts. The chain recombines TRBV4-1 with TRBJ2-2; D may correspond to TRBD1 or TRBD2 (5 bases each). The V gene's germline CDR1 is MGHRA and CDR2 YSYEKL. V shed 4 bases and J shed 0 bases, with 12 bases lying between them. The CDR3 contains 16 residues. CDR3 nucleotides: TGCGCCAGCAGCCCCCACGGGACGGCGAACACCGGGGAGCTGTTTTTT. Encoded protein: CASSPHGTANTGELFF.